These 9 T cell receptor beta chains share one sample of origin, sequenced in a study of blood T cell repertoires in COVID-19. Sequencing used immunoSEQ multiplex PCR; TCRdb keeps in-frame clones, though not all of them. Of approximately 130,000 clones listed, roughly nine tenths were seen once; the top ten hold around 30%. Sequenced sample: peripheral blood. All receptors derive from a man between 65 and 85 years old with active or convalescent COVID-19.

The V and J genes are TRBV28 and TRBJ2-7, with 8 bases that match TRBD2. There are 16 residues in the CDR3. The germline gives CDR1 MDHEN, CDR2 SYDVKM. Germline trimming cut 1 base from V and 5 bases from J; bases unmatched to any gene: 10. The chain's CDR3 is CASSLSSSGSAHEQYF. The CDR3 nucleotides read TGTGCCAGCAGTTTATCTTCCAGCGGGAGTGCCCACGAGCAGTACTTC.

V usage is TRBV19 and J usage is TRBJ2-6; D gene uncertain. The germline V and J ends were trimmed by 7 bases and 0 bases, with 7 bases remaining between them. The CDR3 is 14 residues long. The germline CDR1 and CDR2 sequences are LNHDA and SQIVND (reference sequence). Written as DNA, the CDR3 is TGTGCCAGTAAGATGGCCTCTGGGGCCAACGTCCTGACTTTC. Protein: CASKMASGANVLTF.

The genes are TRBV7-2 and TRBJ2-3; D is possibly TRBD2 (6 bases). The germline gives CDR1 SGHTA, CDR2 FQGNSA. The V gene lost 5 bases and the J gene lost 1 base, with 19 bases spanning the gap. CDR3 length: 17 amino acids. The CDR3, as DNA: TGTGCCAGCAGCCAAAGCATTGGGGGGTCCGGCACAGATACGCAGTATTTT. Translated: CASSQSIGGSGTDTQYF.

This clone was seen once. The V gene is TRBV19, the J gene TRBJ2-7; 11 bases map to TRBD2. V gave up 5 bases and J gave up 2 bases; unmatched junction bases: 2. Germline assignment: CDR1 LNHDA and CDR2 SQIVND (reference sequence). CDR3 size: 14 residues. The CDR3 DNA follows: TGTGCCAGTAGTTGGACTAGCGGGCCCTACGAGCAGTACTTC. It encodes CASSWTSGPYEQYF.

The chain employs TRBV5-1 and TRBJ1-5, with D perhaps TRBD1 (5 bases). V was pared by 6 bases and J by 5 bases, with 12 bases between. Germline lookup yields CDR1 SGHRS and CDR2 YFSETQ. The CDR3 is made up of 13 amino acids. CDR3 residues: CASKLGGDQPQHF. The CDR3 nucleotides read TGCGCCAGCAAGCTGGGGGGGGATCAGCCCCAGCATTTT. Combining the CDR3 with reference TRBV5-1 and TRBJ1-5 gives the whole variable domain KAGVTQTPRYLIKTRGQQVTLSCSPISGHRSVSWYQQTPGQGLQFLFEYFSETQRNKGNFPGRFSGRQFSNSRSEMNVSTLELGDSALYLCASKLGGDQPQHFGDGTRLSIL.

The chain employs TRBV27 and TRBJ1-4; D is ambiguous. V was shortened by 5 bases and J by 7 bases, with 17 bases between the two germline ends. This CDR3 is built from 15 residues. In germline, CDR1 is MNHEY, CDR2 SMNVEV (reference sequence). The CDR3 spells CASSPPPGTGEKLFF. Written as DNA, the CDR3 is TGTGCCAGCAGTCCACCCCCAGGCACCGGTGAAAAACTGTTTTTT.

The V and J genes are TRBV7-2 and TRBJ2-7; the match to TRBD2 covers 10 bases. V lost 5 bases to trimming and J lost 3 bases; unmatched junction nucleotides: 7. In germline, CDR1 is SGHTA, CDR2 FQGNSA. The CDR3 spans 15 residues. The chain's CDR3 is CASSLSGLAVYEQYF. As DNA, the CDR3 is TGTGCCAGCAGCCTTAGTGGACTAGCGGTCTACGAGCAGTACTTC.

The J gene is TRBJ2-3, the V gene TRBV4-1; 9 nucleotides line up with TRBD2. V lost 0 bases and J lost 0; bases outside the gene matches: 7. Germline CDR1 reads MGHRA; CDR2 reads YSYEKL. The length of the CDR3 is 18 residues. CDR3 bases: TGCGCCAGCAGCCAAGAGGCGGGAGGGTTTTATAGCACAGATACGCAGTATTTT. It translates to CASSQEAGGFYSTDTQYF.

The V and J genes are TRBV27 and TRBJ2-7; D may be TRBD2 (5 bases). The CDR3 has 17 amino acids. Trimming removed 5 bases at V and 2 bases at J, with 22 bases between. The germline gives CDR1 MNHEY, CDR2 SMNVEV (reference sequence). For the CDR3, the DNA is TGTGCCAGCAGTCCCCCCATGAGGACGGGATCTACCTACGAGCAGTACTTC. Protein: CASSPPMRTGSTYEQYF.